Included here is one TCR beta chain sequence, with context. This specimen comes from a study of blood T cell repertoires in COVID-19. Here immunoSEQ multiplex PCR was the method, and the copy in TCRdb shows in-frame clones only, minus some. Of about 24,000 clones listed, around 73% are singletons. Germline values: CDR1 SGHTA, CDR2 FQGNSA. V was shortened by 5 bases and J by 1 base, with 8 bases between the two germline ends. The length of the CDR3 is 13 residues. The specimen was peripheral blood. The TCR comes from a human donor in a cohort sampled during active or convalescent COVID-19. The rearrangement joins TRBV7-2 to TRBJ2-5; possibly TRBD2 for D (5 bases). CDR3 nucleotides: TGTGCCAGCAGCCCCGGGATCCAAGAGACCCAGTACTTC. This translates into CASSPGIQETQYF.